By share of the sample, the clone carrying this T cell receptor (beta chain) is medium-sized. Its antigen is still unknown. The germline gives CDR1 MNHEY, CDR2 SMNVEV (reference sequence). CDR3 size: 11 residues. Deletions cut 3 bases from V and 7 bases from J, with 5 bases between. Unique molecular identifiers were incorporated during preparation of the TCRbeta library. TCRdb re-called the PCR reads with MiXCR, one entry per CDR3 protein. The sample consists of approximately 30,000 distinct CDR3 sequences, roughly 5.7% of them appearing once. This sample stems from a study of T-cell reconstitution after alpha-beta-depleted transplantation in children. The study, taken as a whole, reports: From newly produced T cells came most of the T-cell counts and diversity one year after transplant. Reportedly, alpha-beta T cells present about two months post-transplant originated from several hundred expanded clones of graft origin. Where some patients showed high TCRbeta diversity at day 60, it came from recipient T cells and thymic progenitors that had survived.

The chain has TRBV27 and TRBJ2-3; D not certain. Sample: PBMCs, mostly from graft donor cells, taken 180 days after TCRalphabeta/CD19-depleted stem cell transplant. The receptor comes from a male patient younger than 18 who had a stem cell transplant for acute myeloid leukemia, so the T cells may come from the graft donor. The CDR3 sequence is CASSFNYTQYF. CDR3 DNA: TGTGCCAGCAGTTTTAACTATACGCAGTATTTT.